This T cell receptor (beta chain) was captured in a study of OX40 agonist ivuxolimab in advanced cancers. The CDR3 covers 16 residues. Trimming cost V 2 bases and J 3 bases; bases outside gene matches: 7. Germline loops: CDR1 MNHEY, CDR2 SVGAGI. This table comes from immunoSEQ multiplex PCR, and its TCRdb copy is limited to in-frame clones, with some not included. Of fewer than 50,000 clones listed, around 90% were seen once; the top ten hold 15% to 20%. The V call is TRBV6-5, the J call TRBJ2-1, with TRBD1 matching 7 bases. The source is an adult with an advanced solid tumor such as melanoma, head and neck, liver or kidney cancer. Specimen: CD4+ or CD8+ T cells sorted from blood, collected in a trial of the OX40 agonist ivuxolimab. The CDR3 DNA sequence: TGTGCCAGCAGTTACACCGACAGGGTTGACTACAATGAGCAGTTCTTC. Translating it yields CASSYTDRVDYNEQFF.